This TCR beta chain was found in a study of CD8+CD57+ T cells in acquired aplastic anemia. Broader study findings: Patients and controls turned out to have approximately 29 CD8+ CDR3 sequences in common. Between patients and controls, CD8+ Simpson's diversity did not vary significantly.

The CDR3 totals 16 residues. V shed 7 bases and J 0 bases; nucleotides not matched to a gene: 11. The study profiled TCR beta VDJ and CDR3 using genomic DNA as template. TCRdb used MiXCR to reprocess the reads, holding one entry per CDR3 protein. The table records some 120,000 distinct CDR3 sequences, around 48% of them present only once. In this sample, this clonotype turned up many times. The antigen is not known. The source material was sorted CD4+, CD8+, or CD8+CD57+ T cells (not recorded which) from PBMCs. The chain carries TRBV12-3 or TRBV12-4 and TRBJ1-2, with 7 positions matching TRBD1. This TCR came from a human donor in good health, serving as a control. The CDR3 spells CASTRDSRPSNYGYTF. The CDR3 coding sequence is TGTGCCAGCACCCGGGACAGCCGCCCTTCTAACTATGGCTACACCTTC.